This T cell receptor beta chain emerged from a study of T cells in Graves' hyperthyroidism and ophthalmopathy. This CDR3 has 15 amino acids. V shed 5 bases and J shed 5 bases, with 18 bases lying between them. CDR1 and CDR2 from the germline V gene are MNHEY and SMNVEV (reference sequence). Amplification of TCR beta CDR3 regions was performed using RNA transcripts as template. An initial round of RT-PCR targeting the TCR CDR3 relied on the HTBI primer set. MiXCR, applied by TCRdb to the multiplex PCR reads, yields one record per CDR3 protein. The data show more than 350,000 distinct CDR3 sequences, 15% seen once. This clonotype has just a few counts. Its target is unknown. Notes on the study in general: Blood also contained most expanded thyroid clonotypes above 0.001.

Stable Graves' hyperthyroidism meant no ophthalmopathy progression within 18 months. Patients aged 18 to 65 with hyperthyroidism were newly diagnosed, with duration under 2 months. PBMCs stemmed from around 10 ml fresh peripheral blood. The receptor's source is a woman in her twenties or thirties with Graves' hyperthyroidism. V and J are TRBV27 and TRBJ2-5; the D gene could be TRBD1 or TRBD2 (7 bases each). The source material was blood. CDR3 residues: CASSLIRGGGETQYF. CDR3 nucleotide sequence: TGTGCCAGCAGTCTAATCAGGGGGGGGGGTGAGACCCAGTACTTC.